This entry is about one T cell receptor (beta chain). What it binds is unknown. These data are taken from a study of a mutant IDH1 vaccine in newly diagnosed glioma. Method: immunoSEQ multiplex PCR; TCRdb's copy keeps in-frame clones and lacks some. The sample holds about 69,000 clones; more than 75% are singletons and the top ten take roughly 2%. Per the germline V gene, CDR1 is SGHVS and CDR2 is FNYEAQ. The CDR3 sequence is 14 residues long. V lost 3 bases and J lost 3, with 9 bases in between. The time point denotes: week 35, safety follow-up. The study gave 300 ug of mutant IDH1 20-mer peptide per vaccine dose, with topical imiquimod.

This receptor was identified in a man aged 25-45 years with glioma. This chain joins TRBV7-6 and TRBJ2-1; D is possibly TRBD1 or TRBD2 (5 bases each). The sample consisted of PBMCs, taken from a glioma patient whose treatment included an IDH1 peptide vaccine. The CDR3 DNA sequence: TGTGCCAGCAGCTTCGGGGCGCTCTACAATGAGCAGTTCTTC. This gives the protein CASSFGALYNEQFF.